The entry below describes one TCR beta chain. Antigen: not known. This specimen comes from a study of T cells in localized non-small cell lung cancer. This table comes from immunoSEQ multiplex PCR, and its TCRdb copy is limited to in-frame clones, with some not included. Of more than 25,000 clones detected, 88% appear once; the ten largest clones hold under 15%. Study observations and caveats: Adjacent lung had a median around 60 of the 100 largest tumor clones.

The TCR originated in an older female donor with stage III squamous cell lung carcinoma. Material: peripheral blood, obtained before any cancer treatment.

The CDR3 loop reads CASSSAGAGEKLFF. DNA for the CDR3: TGTGCCAGCAGCTCAGCGGGGGCGGGTGAAAAACTGTTTTTT. The chain combines TRBV7-6 with TRBJ1-4; TRBD1 is a possible D gene (6 bases). The CDR3 covers 14 residues. Trimming stripped 4 bases from V and 7 bases from J, with 13 bases between. Germline V lookup: CDR1 SGHVS, CDR2 FNYEAQ.